Listed here are 32 T cell receptor beta chains from one sample, sequenced in a study of shared T cell receptors in the human thymus. Sequenced by immunoSEQ multiplex PCR; TCRdb stores in-frame clones only, minus some. The sample consists of about 380,000 clones, approximately 95% of them appearing once. The sample consisted of thymocytes. These TCRs come from a human donor.

This chain connects TRBV14 to TRBJ1-2; 7 bases map to TRBD1. J gave up 7 bases and V 2 bases, and 19 bases lay outside the gene matches. The CDR3 is 18 residues long. Germline V lookup: CDR1 SGHDN, CDR2 FVKESK. Written as DNA, the CDR3 is TGTGCCAGCAGCCAAAGGAGCCTCTCACGGGACAGAGCTTGTGGCTACACCTTC. Its protein is CASSQRSLSRDRACGYTF.

Points on this clone: At one end, the junction sequence differs from germline, possibly due to a read error. This chain joins TRBV2 and TRBJ1-1; D gene ambiguous. CDR3 length: 8 amino acids. In germline, CDR1 is SNHLY, CDR2 FYNNEI. The CDR3 loop is CASTEAFF. The CDR3, as DNA: TGTGCCAGCACTGAAGCTTTCTTT. Variable domain in full (rest from reference TRBV2 and TRBJ1-1): EPEVTQTPSHQVTQMGQEVILRCVPISNHLYFYWYRQILGQKVEFLVSFYNNEISEKSEIFDDQFSVERPDGSNFTLKIRSTKLEDSAMYFCASTEAFFGQGTRLTVV.

The chain recombines TRBV5-4 with TRBJ2-1; the match to TRBD2 covers 15 bases. From germline, CDR1 is SGHNT and CDR2 YYREEE (reference sequence). The CDR3 has 15 residues. Trimming took 0 bases from V and 10 from J; bases not matched to a gene: 2. The CDR3 DNA reads TGTGCCAGCAGCTTGGGGACTAGCGGGGGGGGAGAGCAGTTCTTC. The encoded protein is CASSLGTSGGGEQFF.

The chain employs TRBV5-1 and TRBJ1-2, with D unresolved. Germline loops: CDR1 SGHRS, CDR2 YFSETQ. This CDR3 has 14 residues. Trimming took off 0 bases at V and 0 bases at J, with 6 bases between the two ends. This CDR3 is CASSLGGTNYGYTF. The CDR3 DNA sequence: TGCGCCAGCAGCTTGGGGGGTACTAACTATGGCTACACCTTC.

The chain couples TRBV13 to TRBJ2-3, with a possible D match to TRBD2 (6 bases). V was trimmed by 5 bases and J by 0 bases, leaving 21 bases between them. CDR1 PRHDT and CDR2 FYEKMQ come from the germline V gene (reference sequence). The CDR3 is made up of 18 amino acids. The chain's CDR3 is CASSQRRGRLASTDTQYF. CDR3 DNA sequence: TGTGCCAGCAGCCAACGACGGGGGAGGCTAGCCAGCACAGATACGCAGTATTTT.

The chain couples TRBV28 to TRBJ2-1; 8 nucleotides line up with TRBD2. Looked up from germline, CDR1 is MDHEN and CDR2 is SYDVKM. The CDR3 is made up of 16 amino acids. The V gene end was trimmed by 2 bases and the J gene end by 3 bases; junction bases not matched to a gene: 6. CDR3 residues: CASSLVGRAYYNEQFF. DNA for the CDR3: TGTGCCAGCAGTTTAGTCGGGAGGGCCTACTACAATGAGCAGTTCTTC.

The chain recombines TRBV4-3 with TRBJ1-4; tentative D call: TRBD1 (6 bases). Trimming pared 3 bases from V and 1 base from J, leaving 12 bases between. Germline CDR1 LGHNA, CDR2 YSLEER. This CDR3 has 16 amino acids. The CDR3 protein is CASSHRTDITNEKLFF. In DNA, the CDR3 is TGCGCCAGCAGCCACCGGACAGATATAACTAATGAAAAACTGTTTTTT.

The chain is built from TRBV6-6 and TRBJ1-3; D is possibly TRBD1 (6 bases). This CDR3 is 16 amino acids long. V shed 6 bases and J shed 8 bases, with 23 bases lying between them. The germline V gene encodes CDR1 MNHNY and CDR2 SVGAGI (reference sequence). Here the CDR3 reads CASSKGTTLARDTIYF. Here the CDR3 DNA reads TGTGCCAGCAGCAAGGGGACAACGTTAGCCCGAGACACCATATATTTT.

This rearrangement joins TRBV5-4 to TRBJ2-1; D is perhaps TRBD1 (5 bases). CDR1 is SGHNT and CDR2 is YYREEE in the germline V gene (reference sequence). This CDR3 comprises 14 residues. V lost 4 bases to trimming and J lost 8 bases, with 16 bases between them. The CDR3 is CASSAMTEEYEQFF. As DNA, the CDR3 is TGTGCCAGCAGCGCCATGACAGAAGAATATGAGCAGTTCTTC. Filled out from reference TRBV5-4 and TRBJ2-1, the complete variable domain reads ETGVTQSPTHLIKTRGQQVTLRCSSQSGHNTVSWYQQALGQGPQFIFQYYREEENGRGNFPPRFSGLQFPNYSSELNVNALELDDSALYLCASSAMTEEYEQFFGPGTRLTVL.

CDR3 nucleotides: TGTGCCAGCAGCCCCCGACAGGGGTCCGACAATGAGCAGTTCTTC. Translated: CASSPRQGSDNEQFF. This chain links TRBV9 with TRBJ2-1, with TRBD1 identical over 8 bases. The germline V gene has CDR1 SGDLS and CDR2 YYNGEE. The CDR3 sequence is 15 residues long. V lost 4 bases, J lost 5 bases, and 8 bases stayed unmatched.

The V call is TRBV28, the J call TRBJ1-1, with 8 bases identical to TRBD1. CDR1 MDHEN and CDR2 SYDVKM come from the germline V gene. This CDR3 region has 15 residues. J was trimmed by 1 base and V by 5 bases; bases with no gene match: 6. In nucleotides, the CDR3 is TGTGCCAGCAGTCCCGACAGGGGTTCGAACACTGAAGCTTTCTTT. It encodes CASSPDRGSNTEAFF. The whole variable domain, filled in from reference TRBV28 and TRBJ1-1, reads DVKVTQSSRYLVKRTGEKVFLECVQDMDHENMFWYRQDPGLGLRLIYFSYDVKMKEKGDIPEGYSVSREKKERFSLILESASTNQTSMYLCASSPDRGSNTEAFFGQGTRLTVV.

This chain links TRBV29-1 with TRBJ2-1; D is unresolved. Trimming removed 4 bases from V and 5 bases from J, with 18 bases in between. CDR3 length equals 15 residues. Per germline, CDR1 SQVTM and CDR2 ANQGSEA. Written as DNA, the CDR3 is TGCAGCGTTGTGGGCCTGGGTTTAGGCGACAATGAGCAGTTCTTC. Encoded protein: CSVVGLGLGDNEQFF.

V and J are TRBV27 and TRBJ2-7, with 7 nucleotides matching TRBD2. CDR1 is MNHEY, CDR2 SMNVEV, per germline (reference sequence). The CDR3 runs to 12 residues. V shed 8 bases, J shed 6 bases, and the junction held 7 bases outside the gene matches. The chain's CDR3 is CASGRAVSEQYF. The CDR3 coding sequence is TGTGCCAGCGGGAGGGCCGTAAGCGAGCAGTACTTC.

The sample holds a few counts of this clone. The gene calls are TRBV7-2 and TRBJ2-7; 11 positions agree with TRBD1. The ends lost 4 bases at V and 6 bases at J; junction bases unmatched: 8. Germline loops: CDR1 SGHTA, CDR2 FQGNSA. The CDR3 totals 15 residues. The CDR3 nucleotides read TGTGCCAGCAGCTACCCGGACAGGGGGCGATGCGAGCAGTACTTC. Residues: CASSYPDRGRCEQYF.

The chain's CDR3 is CASSLGQGLMNTEAFF. Here the CDR3 DNA reads TGCGCCAGCAGCTTGGGACAGGGGCTAATGAACACTGAAGCTTTCTTT. V gene TRBV5-1 combines with J gene TRBJ1-1; TRBD1 aligns across 8 bases. Germline assignment: CDR1 SGHRS and CDR2 YFSETQ. The CDR3 loop spans 16 amino acids. Trimming cost V 0 bases and J 0 bases; bases outside gene matches: 4.

This clone has only one observation. This rearrangement joins TRBV7-2 to TRBJ2-5; D unresolved. Germline values: CDR1 SGHTA, CDR2 FQGNSA. CDR3 length equals 14 residues. V was shortened by 0 bases and J by 5 bases, with 10 bases between the two germline ends. CDR3 residues: CASSLARGSETQYF. In DNA form, the CDR3 reads TGTGCCAGCAGCTTAGCGAGAGGCTCCGAGACCCAGTACTTC. The full variable domain, its missing parts supplied by reference TRBV7-2 and TRBJ2-5, is GAGVSQSPSNKVTEKGKDVELRCDPISGHTALYWYRQSLGQGLEFLIYFQGNSAPDKSGLPSDRFSAERTGGSVSTLTIQRTQQEDSAVYLCASSLARGSETQYFGPGTRLLVL.

This clone was observed a single time. V and J are TRBV6-4 and TRBJ2-7, with 8 bases aligning to TRBD2. The junction had 9 bases not matched to a gene; V was cut back by 9 bases and J by 2 bases. This CDR3 is 14 amino acids long. Germline lookup yields CDR1 MRHNA and CDR2 SNTAGT. CDR3 protein: CARRKREFPYEQYF. The CDR3 bases are TGTGCCAGGAGAAAGCGGGAGTTCCCCTACGAGCAGTACTTC.

V gene TRBV30 combines with J gene TRBJ2-7, with 12 bases that match TRBD2. This CDR3 comprises 17 residues. Germline values: CDR1 GTSNPN, CDR2 SVGIG (reference sequence). V lost 2 bases and J lost 5; bases outside the gene matches: 13. As DNA, the CDR3 is TGTGCCTGGAGTCCGCAAAGGAGGACTAGCGGGACGGACGAGCAGTACTTC. Translating it yields CAWSPQRRTSGTDEQYF.

The V gene is TRBV6-5, the J gene TRBJ1-1; D remains ambiguous. The germline V gene has CDR1 MNHEY and CDR2 SVGAGI. Trimming stripped 6 bases from V and 1 base from J, with 9 bases between. The CDR3 runs 13 residues. CDR3 residues: CASRPLRNTEAFF. CDR3 DNA: TGTGCCAGCAGACCTCTAAGGAACACTGAAGCTTTCTTT.

The chain carries TRBV18 and TRBJ1-2, with a possible D match to TRBD1 (6 bases). The V end was cut by 1 base, the J end by 3 bases, with 9 bases between. This CDR3 region has 14 residues. CDR1 and CDR2 from the germline V gene are KGHSH and LQKENI. For the CDR3, the DNA is TGTGCCAGCTCACCACGGGACACTCACTATGGCTACACCTTC. It translates to CASSPRDTHYGYTF.

The chain employs TRBV5-1 and TRBJ2-7; D is uncertain. Trimming stripped 1 base from V and 2 bases from J, with 7 bases between. The CDR3 length is 13 residues. CDR1 and CDR2 from the germline V gene are SGHRS and YFSETQ. The CDR3 DNA reads TGCGCCAGCAGCTTGAACTGGACCTACGAGCAGTACTTC. Protein sequence: CASSLNWTYEQYF.

The gene calls are TRBV2 and TRBJ2-2; tentatively, D is TRBD1 (5 bases). Germline CDR1 SNHLY, CDR2 FYNNEI. Between the trimmed V and J ends, which lost 2 bases and 6 bases, there was a span of 16 bases. This CDR3 contains 16 residues. The CDR3 region is CASSETGRVGAGELFF. Here the CDR3 DNA reads TGTGCCAGCAGTGAAACCGGTCGAGTAGGGGCCGGGGAGCTGTTTTTT.

The chain joins TRBV5-6 to TRBJ1-4, with TRBD1 matching 8 bases. The CDR3 runs 16 residues. Looked up from germline, CDR1 is SGHDT and CDR2 is YYEEEE. With 1 base clipped from V and 3 bases from J, the junction kept 5 bases outside the gene matches. The CDR3 coding sequence is TGTGCCAGCAGCTTGTTTCAGGGGGCACCTAATGAAAAACTGTTTTTT. Its translation: CASSLFQGAPNEKLFF. The variable domain in full, with the rest retrieved from reference TRBV5-6 and TRBJ1-4, is DAGVTQSPTHLIKTRGQQVTLRCSPKSGHDTVSWYQQALGQGPQFIFQYYEEEERQRGNFPDRFSGHQFPNYSSELNVNALLLGDSALYLCASSLFQGAPNEKLFFGSGTQLSVL.

The chain couples TRBV29-1 to TRBJ2-7, with D perhaps TRBD2 (6 bases). The germline CDR1 and CDR2 sequences are SQVTM and ANQGSEA. The CDR3 loop spans 11 amino acids. V gave up 3 bases and J gave up 6 bases, with 9 bases separating them. CDR3 protein: CSVDRGGEQYF. As DNA, the CDR3 is TGCAGCGTTGATCGGGGAGGCGAGCAGTACTTC.

The rearrangement links TRBV28 to TRBJ2-1; 9 bases line up with TRBD1. CDR3 length equals 13 residues. J was trimmed by 9 bases and V by 8 bases; bases with no gene match: 8. Germline CDR1 is MDHEN and CDR2 is SYDVKM. CDR3 nucleotides: TGTGCCAGCGCTACACAGGGGGCGCTTGAGCAGTTCTTC. Amino acids: CASATQGALEQFF. The full variable domain, rest sourced from reference TRBV28 and TRBJ2-1, is DVKVTQSSRYLVKRTGEKVFLECVQDMDHENMFWYRQDPGLGLRLIYFSYDVKMKEKGDIPEGYSVSREKKERFSLILESASTNQTSMYLCASATQGALEQFFGPGTRLTVL.

The rearrangement joins TRBV10-3 to TRBJ2-5, with D maybe TRBD2 (5 bases). V lost 2 bases and J 7 bases, leaving 14 bases between the germline ends. Germline CDR1 and CDR2: ENHRY and SYGVKD. CDR3 size: 14 residues. The CDR3 reads CAISESTGGGTQYF. The CDR3, as DNA: TGTGCCATCAGTGAGAGTACCGGAGGCGGGACCCAGTACTTC.

This clone was detected only once. The chain uses TRBV5-4 and TRBJ2-1, with 8 positions matching TRBD2. Germline lookup yields CDR1 SGHNT and CDR2 YYREEE (reference sequence). The CDR3 length is 15 residues. V gave up 6 bases and J gave up 3 bases; unmatched junction bases: 8. CDR3 in amino acids: CASIPRGGVYNEQFF. DNA of the CDR3: TGTGCCAGCATCCCACGGGGGGGGGTCTACAATGAGCAGTTCTTC.

This chain links TRBV5-6 with TRBJ2-3, with 9 bases lining up with TRBD1. After removal of 4 bases from V and 4 bases from J, the junction contained 7 bases not matched to a gene. This CDR3 region has 15 residues. Germline V lookup: CDR1 SGHDT, CDR2 YYEEEE. The chain's CDR3 is CASSPGTGRADTQYF. CDR3 DNA: TGTGCCAGCAGCCCTGGGACAGGGAGGGCAGATACGCAGTATTTT.

This clone was seen a single time. The gene calls are TRBV11-3 and TRBJ2-1, with no clear D. The CDR3 is 18 amino acids. Between the trimmed V and J ends, which lost 0 bases and 4 bases, there was a span of 19 bases. The germline gives CDR1 SGHNT, CDR2 YENEEA. CDR3 protein: CASSLDPTVSERYNEQFF. CDR3 coding DNA: TGTGCCAGCAGCTTAGATCCAACGGTCTCAGAAAGATACAATGAGCAGTTCTTC.

V is TRBV7-9 and J is TRBJ2-7, with D possibly called TRBD1 or TRBD2 (5 bases each). The CDR3 spans 16 residues. Germline CDR1 SEHNR, CDR2 FQNEAQ (reference sequence). V lost 6 bases to trimming and J lost 2 bases, with 20 bases between them. The CDR3 region has the DNA TGTGCCAGCAGTTTTATCCCGGGACCCCTGACCTACGAGCAGTACTTC. This encodes CASSFIPGPLTYEQYF.

The rearrangement links TRBV9 to TRBJ1-5; D is perhaps TRBD1 (5 bases). Germline CDR1 reads SGDLS; CDR2 reads YYNGEE. V lost 4 bases to trimming and J lost 5 bases, with 13 bases between them. The CDR3 contains 14 residues. The DNA for the CDR3 is TGTGCCAGCAGCCTAGAGGGGTCCGATCAGCCCCAGCATTTT. As protein: CASSLEGSDQPQHF.

The rearrangement joins TRBV27 to TRBJ2-3; D uncertain. The V gene's germline CDR1 is MNHEY and CDR2 SMNVEV (reference sequence). There are 12 residues in the CDR3. V lost 5 bases and J lost 1, with 4 bases in between. Here the CDR3 DNA reads TGTGCCAGCAGTCGGGGCACAGATACGCAGTATTTT. This sequence encodes CASSRGTDTQYF.